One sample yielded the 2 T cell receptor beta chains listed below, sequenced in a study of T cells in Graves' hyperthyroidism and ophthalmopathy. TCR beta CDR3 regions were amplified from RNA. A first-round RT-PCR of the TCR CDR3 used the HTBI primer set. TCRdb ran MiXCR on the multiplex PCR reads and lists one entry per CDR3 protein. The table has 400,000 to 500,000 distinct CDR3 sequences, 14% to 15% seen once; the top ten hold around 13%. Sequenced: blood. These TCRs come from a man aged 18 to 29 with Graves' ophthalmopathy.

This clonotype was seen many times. This CDR3 reads CAISLAGGPSTGELFF. The CDR3 DNA reads TGTGCCATCAGCTTAGCGGGGGGGCCGAGCACCGGGGAGCTGTTTTTT. The chain uses TRBV10-3 and TRBJ2-2; 11 bases match TRBD2. The CDR3 is 16 amino acids. CDR1 and CDR2 (germline): ENHRY, SYGVKD. The junction had 7 bases not matched to a gene; V was cut back by 6 bases and J by 4 bases.

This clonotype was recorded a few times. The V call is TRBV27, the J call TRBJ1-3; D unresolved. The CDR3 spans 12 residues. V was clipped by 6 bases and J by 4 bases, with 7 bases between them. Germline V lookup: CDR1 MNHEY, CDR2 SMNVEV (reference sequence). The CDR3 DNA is TGTGCCAGCAGGGTCGCGGGAAACACCATATATTTT. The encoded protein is CASRVAGNTIYF.